The clone carrying this T cell receptor beta chain was observed a handful of times. CDR3 length: 14 residues. J lost 8 bases, V lost 2 bases, and 6 bases had no gene match. Per the germline V gene, CDR1 is LNHNV and CDR2 is YYDKDF (reference sequence). The sample originates from a study of response to subunit inactivated influenza vaccine. In TCRdb, the RT-PCR reads were re-called with MiXCR into one record per CDR3 protein. The repertoire has hundreds of thousands of distinct CDR3 sequences, 11% to 15% of them found once; the top ten carry less than 8.5%. This chain joins TRBV15 and TRBJ2-3, with 8 bases lining up with TRBD1. This receptor was taken from a man aged 45 to 65 who received an inactivated influenza vaccine. Source: PBMCs from blood, taken approximately 15 days before vaccination. The CDR3 region has the DNA TGTGCCACCAGCAGATCTCAGGGGGCTGTTACGCAGTATTTT. Residues: CATSRSQGAVTQYF.